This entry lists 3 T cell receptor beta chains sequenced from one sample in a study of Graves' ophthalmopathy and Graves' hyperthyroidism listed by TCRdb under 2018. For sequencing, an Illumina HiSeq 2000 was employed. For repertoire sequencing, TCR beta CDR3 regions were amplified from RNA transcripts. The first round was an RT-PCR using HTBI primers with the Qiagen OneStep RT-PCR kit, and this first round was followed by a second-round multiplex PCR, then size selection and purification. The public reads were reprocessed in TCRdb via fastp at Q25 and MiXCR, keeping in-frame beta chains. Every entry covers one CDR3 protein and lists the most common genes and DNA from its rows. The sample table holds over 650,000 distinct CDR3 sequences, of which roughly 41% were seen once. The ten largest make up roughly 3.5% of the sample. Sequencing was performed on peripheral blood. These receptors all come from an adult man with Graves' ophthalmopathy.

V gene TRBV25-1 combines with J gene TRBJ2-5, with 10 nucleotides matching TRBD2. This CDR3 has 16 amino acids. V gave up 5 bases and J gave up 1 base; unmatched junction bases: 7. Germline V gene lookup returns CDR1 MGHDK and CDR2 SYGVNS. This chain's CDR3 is CASSIGLADTQETQYF. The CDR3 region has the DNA TGTGCCAGCAGTATTGGACTAGCGGACACCCAAGAGACCCAGTACTTC.

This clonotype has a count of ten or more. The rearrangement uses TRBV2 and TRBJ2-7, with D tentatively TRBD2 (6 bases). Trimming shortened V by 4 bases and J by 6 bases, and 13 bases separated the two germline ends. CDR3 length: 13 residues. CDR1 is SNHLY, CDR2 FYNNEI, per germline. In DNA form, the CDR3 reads TGTGCCAGCAGTGGGGGCGGGACTCTCGAGCAGTACTTC. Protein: CASSGGGTLEQYF.

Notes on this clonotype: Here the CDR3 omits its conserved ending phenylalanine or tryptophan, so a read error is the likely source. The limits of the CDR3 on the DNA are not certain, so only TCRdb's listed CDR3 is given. The CDR3 reads CASSVGAT. This chain joins TRBV9 and TRBJ1-5. Germline CDR1 is SGDLS and CDR2 is YYNGEE. 8 amino acids form the CDR3, both terminal residues included.